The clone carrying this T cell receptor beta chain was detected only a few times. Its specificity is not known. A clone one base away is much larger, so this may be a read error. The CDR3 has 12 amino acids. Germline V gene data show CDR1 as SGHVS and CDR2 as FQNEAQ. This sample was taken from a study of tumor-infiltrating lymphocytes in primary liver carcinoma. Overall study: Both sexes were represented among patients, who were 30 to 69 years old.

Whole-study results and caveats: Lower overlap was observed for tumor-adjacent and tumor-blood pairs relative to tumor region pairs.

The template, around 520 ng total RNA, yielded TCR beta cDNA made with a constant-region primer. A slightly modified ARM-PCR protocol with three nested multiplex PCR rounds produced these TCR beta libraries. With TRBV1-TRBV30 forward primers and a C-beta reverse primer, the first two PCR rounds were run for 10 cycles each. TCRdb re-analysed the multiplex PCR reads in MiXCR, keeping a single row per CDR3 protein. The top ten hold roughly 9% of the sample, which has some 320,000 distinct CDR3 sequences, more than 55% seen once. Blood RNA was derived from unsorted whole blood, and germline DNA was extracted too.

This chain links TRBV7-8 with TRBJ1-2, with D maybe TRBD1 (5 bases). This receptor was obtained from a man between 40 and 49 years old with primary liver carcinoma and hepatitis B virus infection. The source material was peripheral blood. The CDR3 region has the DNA TGTGTCAGCAGCTTAGATCGCGGGACTTACACCTTC. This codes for CVSSLDRGTYTF.